One and the same sample provided the 26 T cell receptor beta chains below, sequenced in a study of vaccination effects on CD4 cells after COVID-19. Sequencing was performed with immunoSEQ multiplex PCR; in TCRdb, only in-frame clones are kept and a portion is missing. The profile shows about 73,000 clones, approximately 74% of them singletons. The ViraFEST assay expanded antigen-specific CD4+ T cells with viral peptide pools before sequencing. It was after 10 days of culture that CD4+ T cells were isolated. Nucleocapsid antibodies were negative in the vaccine recipients, who had never had SARS-CoV-2 infection. For these receptors, no antigen is known. This sample comprised CD4+ T cells from PBMCs cultured with HCoV-NL63 spike peptides, obtained before COVID-19 vaccination. Receptors originate from a human donor who received a COVID-19 vaccine.

The chain uses TRBV6-5 and TRBJ2-7, with 8 bases aligning to TRBD1. V trimming: 2 bases; J trimming: 6 bases; junction bases outside the gene matches: 6. The CDR3 length is 14 residues. Germline lookup yields CDR1 MNHEY and CDR2 SVGAGI. The CDR3 region is CASSYDRGSTEQYV. CDR3 coding DNA: TGTGCCAGCAGTTACGACAGGGGCAGTACCGAGCAGTACGTC.

This chain connects TRBV7-3 to TRBJ2-2; D is unclear. Trimming took 5 bases from V and 4 from J, leaving 17 bases between them. The CDR3 is made up of 16 amino acids. The V gene's germline CDR1 is SGHTA and CDR2 FQGTGA. The CDR3, as DNA: TGTGCCAGCAGCCCCAATCGGGTAGCTATCACCGGGGAGCTGTTTTTT. Its translation is CASSPNRVAITGELFF.

The chain recombines TRBV11-2 with TRBJ1-5; D is perhaps TRBD1 (5 bases). Trimming took off 0 bases at V and 0 bases at J, with 12 bases between the two ends. There are 17 residues in the CDR3. CDR1 is SGHAT, CDR2 FQNNGV, per germline. CDR3 nucleotide sequence: TGTGCCAGCAGCTTAGATCGGGGGAGGCCTAGCAATCAGCCCCAGCATTTT. Translation: CASSLDRGRPSNQPQHF.

The chain couples TRBV24-1 to TRBJ2-1; D is ambiguous. Germline V lookup: CDR1 KGHDR, CDR2 SFDVKD. V was clipped by 2 bases and J by 6 bases, with 13 bases between them. The CDR3 length is 15 residues. The chain's CDR3 is CATSDSSRVLNEQFF. The DNA for the CDR3 is TGTGCCACCAGTGATTCTTCCCGGGTTCTCAATGAGCAGTTCTTC.

The chain joins TRBV15 to TRBJ1-5, with D perhaps matching TRBD1 (5 bases). The germline V gene encodes CDR1 LNHNV and CDR2 YYDKDF (reference sequence). The CDR3 contains 14 residues. The V end lost 3 bases, the J end lost 3 bases, and 9 bases lay between the germline ends. The CDR3 sequence is CATSSDSYNQPQHF. DNA of the CDR3: TGTGCCACCAGCAGCGACAGTTACAATCAGCCCCAGCATTTT.

The CDR3 sequence: CASSFTSTQETQYF. The DNA of the CDR3 is TGTGCCAGCAGCTTCACTAGCACCCAAGAGACCCAGTACTTC. The chain joins TRBV5-6 to TRBJ2-5; D may be TRBD2 (6 bases). The CDR3 runs to 14 residues. The germline V gene has CDR1 SGHDT and CDR2 YYEEEE. V was pared by 2 bases and J by 1 base, with 9 bases between.

The genes are TRBV24-1 and TRBJ1-4, with TRBD1 matching over 8 bases. The germline V gene encodes CDR1 KGHDR and CDR2 SFDVKD. The CDR3 extends over 15 amino acids. The junction had 4 bases not matched to a gene; V was cut back by 4 bases and J by 4 bases. Written as DNA, the CDR3 is TGTGCCACCAGTGACCAGGGGGCTGGTAATGAAAAACTGTTTTTT. Its protein is CATSDQGAGNEKLFF.

This clone was observed a handful of times. The chain combines TRBV4-1 with TRBJ1-4, with D uncertain. CDR1 MGHRA and CDR2 YSYEKL come from the germline V gene. V lost 6 bases and J lost 0, with 11 bases in between. This CDR3 comprises 15 residues. In DNA form, the CDR3 reads TGCGCCAGCAGTCGAGCGGGATCAACTAATGAAAAACTGTTTTTT. Its translation: CASSRAGSTNEKLFF.

The chain combines TRBV10-3 with TRBJ1-2; D ambiguous. Looked up from germline, CDR1 is ENHRY and CDR2 is SYGVKD. The CDR3 is 12 residues long. V lost 4 bases and J lost 8, with 11 bases in between. CDR3: CAISGAGNGYTF. In nucleotides, the CDR3 is TGTGCCATCAGTGGTGCCGGAAACGGCTACACCTTC.

The chain carries TRBV18 and TRBJ2-3; 8 bases are shared with TRBD1. The V and J ends lost 3 bases and 2 bases, in that order; junction bases with no gene match: 4. This CDR3 is 15 amino acids long. The germline CDR1 and CDR2 sequences are KGHSH and LQKENI. CDR3: CASSPGQGSTDTQYF. The CDR3 bases are TGTGCCAGCTCACCTGGACAGGGCTCCACAGATACGCAGTATTTT.

This chain links TRBV29-1 with TRBJ2-1; no reliable D call. CDR1 is SQVTM, CDR2 ANQGSEA, per germline. The length of the CDR3 is 13 residues. The V end lost 4 bases, the J end lost 6 bases, and 13 bases lay between the germline ends. The CDR3 loop is CSVGAPGVNEQFF. The CDR3 bases are TGCAGCGTTGGAGCCCCGGGTGTCAATGAGCAGTTCTTC.

The rearrangement joins TRBV3-1 (or the pseudogene TRBV3-2) to TRBJ2-3; unclear D gene. The CDR3 covers 16 residues. Germline-derived CDR1 and CDR2 are LGHDT and YNNKEL (reference sequence). The germline V and J ends were trimmed by 0 bases and 9 bases, with 19 bases remaining between them. The CDR3 bases are TGTGCCAGCAGCCAAGATTTTGGCCAGCTCGCTCAGACGCAGTATTTT. This gives the protein CASSQDFGQLAQTQYF.

The chain employs TRBV10-3 and TRBJ2-1; 10 nucleotides align to TRBD2. Germline trimming cut 8 bases from V and 5 bases from J; bases unmatched to any gene: 9. Germline CDR1 reads ENHRY; CDR2 reads SYGVKD. The CDR3 has 15 residues. In DNA form, the CDR3 reads TGTGCCATCGCATCGGCTAGCGGGGGACACAATGAGCAGTTCTTC. This encodes CAIASASGGHNEQFF.

This chain links TRBV28 with TRBJ2-5; D is undetermined. The CDR3 has 14 amino acids. The germline V and J ends were trimmed by 4 bases and 2 bases, with 11 bases remaining between them. The V gene's germline CDR1 is MDHEN and CDR2 SYDVKM. CDR3 bases: TGTGCCAGCAGTTCCCACAATAAACAAGAGACCCAGTACTTC. This encodes CASSSHNKQETQYF.

The CDR3 loop is CATSDPGLAGVEQFF. CDR3 DNA sequence: TGTGCCACCAGTGATCCCGGACTAGCGGGAGTCGAGCAGTTCTTC. The chain links TRBV24-1 to TRBJ2-1, with 13 nucleotides matching TRBD2. CDR3 length equals 15 residues. Per the germline V gene, CDR1 is KGHDR and CDR2 is SFDVKD. V lost 3 bases and J lost 10; bases outside the gene matches: 5.

The J gene is TRBJ2-2, the V gene TRBV6-5; possible D gene TRBD2, 7 bases. V lost 6 bases, J lost 12 bases, and 20 bases lay in between. CDR3 length equals 14 residues. Germline-derived CDR1 and CDR2 are MNHEY and SVGAGI. In DNA, the CDR3 is TGTGCCAGCAGCCATGAGGGGGGGGGCAGGAAGCTGTTTTTT. It yields the protein CASSHEGGGRKLFF.

The chain has TRBV6-5 and TRBJ1-5, with TRBD1 matching 7 bases. Germline values: CDR1 MNHEY, CDR2 SVGAGI. The CDR3 spans 15 residues. The V and J ends lost 6 bases and 4 bases, in that order; junction bases with no gene match: 9. In DNA, the CDR3 is TGTGCCAGCAGCACTTACAGGGGAGGGAATCAGCCCCAGCATTTT. Translated: CASSTYRGGNQPQHF.

The chain is built from TRBV19 and TRBJ1-2, with TRBD1 as a possible D gene (6 bases). The V end was cut by 11 bases, the J end by 4 bases, with 20 bases between. Germline-derived CDR1 and CDR2 are LNHDA and SQIVND (reference sequence). This CDR3 is built from 14 residues. In DNA, the CDR3 is TGTGCCTCCCAGGGGCTACCAGGGGCCTATGGCTACACCTTC. Amino acids: CASQGLPGAYGYTF.

The genes are TRBV5-1 and TRBJ2-1; D not resolved. V dropped 0 bases and J dropped 5 bases, with 6 bases sitting between them. In germline, CDR1 is SGHRS, CDR2 YFSETQ. This CDR3 has 13 amino acids. CDR3: CASSLDPNNEQFF. The CDR3 DNA reads TGCGCCAGCAGCTTGGACCCCAACAATGAGCAGTTCTTC.

This clone appeared a few times. This chain joins TRBV2 and TRBJ2-7; a possible D gene is TRBD2 (5 bases). Germline CDR1 SNHLY, CDR2 FYNNEI. V lost 5 bases to trimming and J lost 0 bases, with 11 bases between them. The CDR3 covers 14 residues. Written as DNA, the CDR3 is TGTGCCAGCAGTACTCGGGGTAGCTCCTACGAGCAGTACGTC. It translates to CASSTRGSSYEQYV.

The chain uses TRBV29-1 and TRBJ2-7; weak D call: TRBD2 (6 bases). Germline V lookup: CDR1 SQVTM, CDR2 ANQGSEA. Trimming shortened V by 2 bases and J by 5 bases, and 19 bases separated the two germline ends. This CDR3 region has 15 residues. Written as DNA, the CDR3 is TGCAGCGTTGAATGGGAGGTGCCCTTGATGGACGAGCAGTACGTC. Its translation is CSVEWEVPLMDEQYV.

Only a few counts were recorded for this clone. The chain couples TRBV10-2 to TRBJ2-7, with no clear D. The ends were cut back, 8 bases at V and 3 bases at J, with 14 bases in the middle. The CDR3 is 13 residues long. CDR1 is WSHSY, CDR2 SAAADI, per germline. The DNA of the CDR3 is TGCGCCAGCGGGTTTGGCAGTCTCTACGAGCAGTACGTC. Its translation is CASGFGSLYEQYV.

V usage is TRBV18 and J usage is TRBJ2-7, with D unclear. CDR3 length equals 14 residues. The ends were cut back, 3 bases at V and 7 bases at J, with 16 bases in the middle. CDR1 and CDR2 from the germline V gene are KGHSH and LQKENI. The CDR3 nucleotides are TGTGCCAGCTCACCGCCCGGAAGCTTGGGGGAGCAGTACGTC. Translating it yields CASSPPGSLGEQYV.

V is TRBV7-9 and J is TRBJ1-2; perhaps TRBD1 as D (5 bases). The CDR3 covers 15 residues. Germline V gene sequence: CDR1 SEHNR, CDR2 FQNEAQ (reference sequence). V shed 10 bases and J shed 1 base, with 19 bases lying between them. The CDR3 nucleotides read TGTGCCACCTCACCTACCGGGACCTATAACTATGGCTACACCTTC. Protein product: CATSPTGTYNYGYTF.

The chain recombines TRBV2 with TRBJ2-3; 10 bases agree with TRBD2. CDR3 length: 14 amino acids. V trimming: 9 bases; J trimming: 0 bases; junction bases outside the gene matches: 3. Germline V gene data show CDR1 as SNHLY and CDR2 as FYNNEI. CDR3 protein: CASLAGESTDTQYF. CDR3 DNA: TGTGCCAGTCTAGCGGGGGAAAGCACAGATACGCAGTATTTT.

The chain carries TRBV6-5 and TRBJ1-1; D not resolved. CDR3 length equals 15 residues. The V gene lost 5 bases and the J gene lost 6 bases, with 19 bases spanning the gap. The germline V gene has CDR1 MNHEY and CDR2 SVGAGI. The CDR3 DNA reads TGTGCCAGCAGTAGCCAGACAAGGATAGCGGCTGAAGCTTTCTTT. Translating gives CASSSQTRIAAEAFF.